The rows below give T cell receptor beta chains drawn from one sample of a study of blood T cell repertoires in COVID-19. Produced via immunoSEQ multiplex PCR; TCRdb's table is partial and in-frame only. The profile covers about 250,000 clones, with 80% to 90% appearing a single time and under 2.5% taken by the ten largest. The sample comprised PBMCs or T cells enriched from blood (not recorded which). The receptors shown here come from a woman in her late teens or twenties who had recovered from COVID-19. The CDR3 runs from the conserved cysteine through the conserved F or W. Each record gives: D gene, V gene, clone size, J gene, CDR3 protein, CDR3 DNA. A D gene is named only where the DNA matches it firmly. Part of the rows lack a size; the others show once, few, many or a class for expanded clones.

TRBD2,TRBV6-6,once,TRBJ2-3,CATCQRGGLDTQYF,TGTGCCACCTGTCAGCGGGGGGGGTTGGATACGCAGTATTTT
TRBD1,TRBV4-1,-,TRBJ2-7,CASSQDGGTGVDEQYF,TGCGCCAGCAGCCAAGATGGTGGGACAGGGGTCGACGAGCAGTACTTC
TRBD2,TRBV9,-,TRBJ2-7,CASSVADGGVYEQYF,TGTGCCAGCAGCGTAGCTGACGGGGGGGTCTACGAGCAGTACTTC
TRBD1,TRBV2,-,TRBJ1-1,CASIRQGSTEAFF,TGTGCCAGCATCAGACAGGGGTCCACTGAAGCTTTCTTT
-,TRBV14,-,TRBJ2-1,CASSPALRRNEQFF,TGTGCCAGCAGCCCAGCGCTGCGTAGAAATGAGCAGTTCTTC
-,TRBV19,-,TRBJ1-1,CASSNVLLEAFF,TGTGCCAGTAGTAATGTCCTTCTCGAAGCTTTCTTT
-,TRBV6-5,-,TRBJ2-7,CASRNREQQYF,TGTGCCAGCAGAAACCGGGAGCAGCAGTACTTC
-,TRBV5-1,-,TRBJ1-1,CASSLEQGTLLRFF,TGCGCCAGCAGCTTGGAGCAGGGGACCCTTCTCCGTTTCTTT
-,TRBV6-5,few,TRBJ2-7,CASISPTGPYEQYF,TGTGCCAGCATCTCTCCCACAGGACCCTACGAGCAGTACTTC
TRBD2,TRBV9,few,TRBJ2-7,CASSVGTSDYEQYF,TGTGCCAGCAGCGTAGGGACTAGCGACTACGAGCAGTACTTC
-,TRBV19,-,TRBJ1-1,CASSNSFGTEAFF,TGTGCCAGTAGCAACAGTTTCGGCACTGAAGCTTTCTTT
-,TRBV10-3,-,TRBJ2-1,CAICPGGPGEQFF,TGTGCCATTTGTCCCGGGGGGCCGGGTGAGCAGTTCTTC
-,TRBV28,-,TRBJ1-1,CASRNREKNTEAFF,TGTGCCAGCAGGAACAGGGAAAAGAACACTGAAGCTTTCTTT
-,TRBV6-5,-,TRBJ1-2,CASHPDLRQAGYTF,TGTGCCAGCCATCCCGACCTGCGCCAGGCTGGCTACACCTTC
TRBD2,TRBV5-4,-,TRBJ2-3,CASSFRSGGAADTQYF,TGTGCCAGCAGCTTCCGCAGCGGGGGGGCAGCAGATACGCAGTATTTT
TRBD2,TRBV11-2,-,TRBJ2-7,CASSSLTSGGYEQYF,TGTGCCAGCAGCTCTTTGACTAGCGGTGGATACGAGCAGTACTTC
TRBD1,TRBV5-5,-,TRBJ2-1,CASSSRTGMDNEQFF,TGTGCCAGCAGCTCCCGGACAGGGATGGACAATGAGCAGTTCTTC
-,TRBV9,-,TRBJ2-3,CASSLGQYTDTQYF,TGTGCCAGCAGCTTGGGGCAGTACACAGATACGCAGTATTTT
TRBD2,TRBV29-1,-,TRBJ2-1,CSGNISGGPGFF,TGCAGCGGGAATATCAGCGGGGGGCCAGGGTTCTTC
TRBD1,TRBV10-2,-,TRBJ1-6,CASSEPGTAVGDSPLHF,TGCGCCAGCAGTGAGCCTGGGACAGCCGTAGGGGATTCACCCCTCCACTTT